Below are 27 T cell receptor beta chains sequenced from a single sample in a study of T-cell reconstitution after alpha-beta-depleted transplantation in children. A library of TCRbeta sequences, prepared with unique molecular identifiers, was generated. From the PCR reads, TCRdb called clonotypes with MiXCR, one entry per CDR3 protein. The top ten hold approximately 0.8% of the sample, which has around 670,000 distinct CDR3 sequences, over 10% seen once. Sequences were derived from PBMCs, sampled before TCRalphabeta/CD19-depleted stem cell transplant. The receptors come from a girl under 10 years old with congenital amegakaryocytic thrombocytopenia, due to receive a stem cell transplant.

This clonotype was seen ten or more times. CDR3 nucleotide sequence: TGCGCCAGCAGCCGAGGACTAGCGGGAAACTCCTACAATGAGCAGTTCTTC. This codes for CASSRGLAGNSYNEQFF. The gene calls are TRBV5-1 and TRBJ2-1, with 12 bases lining up with TRBD2. Germline V CDR1 and CDR2: SGHRS, YFSETQ. This CDR3 is 17 amino acids long. The V and J ends lost 4 bases and 0 bases, in that order; junction bases with no gene match: 5.

The gene calls are TRBV20-1 and TRBJ2-1, with 13 positions matching TRBD2. The CDR3 has 16 amino acids. The V segment lost 5 bases and the J segment 9 bases; nucleotides outside the gene matches: 13. Germline lookup yields CDR1 DFQATT and CDR2 SNEGSKA (reference sequence). CDR3 loop: CSAWTSGRIKSSEQFF. The CDR3 coding sequence is TGCAGTGCTTGGACTAGCGGGAGAATTAAGAGCAGTGAGCAGTTCTTC.

This clonotype was seen repeatedly, ten times or more. The chain carries TRBV20-1 and TRBJ2-1; D might be TRBD1 (6 bases). CDR1 is DFQATT and CDR2 is SNEGSKA in the germline V gene (reference sequence). Trimming shortened V by 1 base and J by 3 bases, and 7 bases separated the two germline ends. This CDR3 has 13 residues. CDR3 protein: CSARADSYNEQFF. CDR3 coding DNA: TGCAGTGCTAGAGCGGACAGCTACAATGAGCAGTTCTTC.

The chain is built from TRBV20-1 and TRBJ2-7; TRBD2 matches at 13 bases. V shed 3 bases, J shed 4 bases, and the junction held 9 bases outside the gene matches. The CDR3 is made up of 16 amino acids. CDR1 and CDR2 from the germline V gene are DFQATT and SNEGSKA (reference sequence). The CDR3 protein is CSARAGLAGAMYEQYF. The CDR3 nucleotides are TGCAGTGCTAGGGCCGGACTAGCGGGAGCTATGTACGAGCAGTACTTC.

This rearrangement joins TRBV20-1 to TRBJ2-3; D remains ambiguous. The CDR3 is 14 amino acids. Germline CDR1 reads DFQATT; CDR2 reads SNEGSKA (reference sequence). V lost 3 bases and J lost 2, with 12 bases in between. The CDR3 bases are TGCAGTGCTAGGTCGTCCGGATACACAGATACGCAGTATTTT. Translating it yields CSARSSGYTDTQYF.

The table lists this clonotype with a few counts. This chain connects TRBV6-5 to TRBJ2-3; D is possibly TRBD2 (5 bases). CDR3 length: 16 residues. Trimming removed 4 bases from V and 1 base from J, with 15 bases in between. Germline V lookup: CDR1 MNHEY, CDR2 SVGAGI. The CDR3 nucleotides are TGTGCCAGCAGTTCCCGGTCGGGGTTGGGCACAGATACGCAGTATTTT. Residues: CASSSRSGLGTDTQYF.

This clonotype came up many times. V is TRBV3-1 and J is TRBJ2-2, with D possibly being TRBD2 (5 bases). Looked up from germline, CDR1 is LGHDT and CDR2 is YNNKEL (reference sequence). V was clipped by 5 bases and J by 5 bases, with 9 bases between them. There are 13 residues in the CDR3. CDR3 coding DNA: TGTGCCAGCAGCTTCCCGGGGACCGGGGAGCTGTTTTTT. Translated, it gives CASSFPGTGELFF.

The genes are TRBV7-9 and TRBJ2-7; 10 bases map to TRBD1. Germline-derived CDR1 and CDR2 are SEHNR and FQNEAQ (reference sequence). This CDR3 contains 15 residues. Losses at the gene ends were 4 bases for V and 4 bases for J; bases not matched to a gene: 7. CDR3 DNA sequence: TGTGCCAGCAGCTCTCCCGGGACAGGGGAATACGAGCAGTACTTC. It codes for CASSSPGTGEYEQYF.

CDR3 in amino acids: CATTEPRNSEQFF. CDR3 sequence (DNA): TGTGCCACCACCGAGCCTAGGAATAGTGAGCAGTTCTTC. The chain has TRBV27 and TRBJ2-1; D not resolved. The germline gives CDR1 MNHEY, CDR2 SMNVEV (reference sequence). The CDR3 extends over 13 amino acids. Trimming removed 10 bases at V and 9 bases at J, with 19 bases between.

This clonotype showed up many times. V and J are TRBV12-3 or TRBV12-4 and TRBJ2-4, with 8 bases identical to TRBD2. The trim removed 6 bases at V and 7 bases at J, leaving 5 bases unmatched. The CDR3 has 13 residues. The CDR3 DNA follows: TGTGCCAGCAGCGGACTAGCTGGTAACATTCAGTACTTC. Amino acid sequence: CASSGLAGNIQYF.

This clonotype was counted only a few times. V usage is TRBV24-1 and J usage is TRBJ2-1, with TRBD1 identical over 10 bases. This CDR3 is built from 15 residues. Germline V gene sequence: CDR1 KGHDR, CDR2 SFDVKD. The V gene end was trimmed by 4 bases and the J gene end by 6 bases; junction bases not matched to a gene: 5. The CDR3 loop is CATSDLRDRGNEQFF. Written as DNA, the CDR3 is TGTGCCACCAGTGACCTCCGGGACAGGGGCAATGAGCAGTTCTTC.

This clonotype was seen ten or more times. The chain joins TRBV12-3 or TRBV12-4 to TRBJ1-2; no clear D gene. V was trimmed by 7 bases and J by 0 bases, leaving 15 bases between them. This CDR3 comprises 15 residues. The CDR3 DNA follows: TGTGCCAGCAAAACGGACGGCCTAGCTAACTATGGCTACACCTTC. Protein product: CASKTDGLANYGYTF.

This clonotype was observed at least ten times. The chain joins TRBV5-1 to TRBJ2-1; D is uncertain. The length of the CDR3 is 11 residues. Germline V gene data show CDR1 as SGHRS and CDR2 as YFSETQ. The V gene lost 0 bases and the J gene lost 12 bases, with 7 bases spanning the gap. The CDR3 nucleotides are TGCGCCAGCAGCTTGGTAGATTTGCAGTTCTTC. Protein sequence: CASSLVDLQFF.

This clonotype was seen ten or more times. This rearrangement joins TRBV28 to TRBJ2-3; D tentatively fits TRBD1 or TRBD2 (5 bases each). Germline lookup yields CDR1 MDHEN and CDR2 SYDVKM. V gave up 6 bases and J gave up 11 bases, with 9 bases separating them. The CDR3 runs 10 residues. In DNA, the CDR3 is TGTGCCAGCAGGGGGGTCGGGCAGTATTTT. Its translation: CASRGVGQYF.

This clonotype has ten or more counts. V usage is TRBV5-1 and J usage is TRBJ2-5; 8 bases are shared with TRBD2. The V segment lost 4 bases and the J segment 4 bases; nucleotides outside the gene matches: 12. Germline V gives CDR1 SGHRS, CDR2 YFSETQ. The CDR3 length is 16 residues. The CDR3 DNA follows: TGCGCCAGCAGCCCGGAACCTCTCGGACTAGCAGAGACCCAGTACTTC. It encodes CASSPEPLGLAETQYF.

This clonotype was counted ten times or more. The J gene is TRBJ2-7, the V gene TRBV21-1. TRBV21-1 is a pseudogene segment. This CDR3 spans 17 amino acids. The CDR3 protein is CASSSQVVVCVSYEQYF. The CDR3 region has the DNA TGTGCCAGCAGCTCTCAGGTTGTGGTTTGTGTCTCCTACGAGCAGTACTTC.

The table lists this clonotype with a few counts. The chain joins TRBV3-1 to TRBJ1-3, with D possibly matching TRBD1 (5 bases). Germline V gene lookup returns CDR1 LGHDT and CDR2 YNNKEL (reference sequence). The V end was cut by 2 bases, the J end by 2 bases, with 7 bases between. The CDR3 extends over 14 amino acids. In DNA, the CDR3 is TGTGCCAGCAGCCAAACAGGAGCTGGAAACACCATATATTTT. Its protein product is CASSQTGAGNTIYF.

This clonotype turned up a few times. The chain joins TRBV5-5 to TRBJ2-1; 11 bases map to TRBD2. Germline CDR1 SGHKS, CDR2 YYEKEE (reference sequence). Germline trimming cut 6 bases from V and 12 bases from J; bases unmatched to any gene: 20. The CDR3 runs to 17 residues. DNA of the CDR3: TGTGCCAGCAACATCGACGAGACTAGCGGGATTATTGATGGGCAGTTCTTC. This sequence encodes CASNIDETSGIIDGQFF.

CDR3 region: CASSVTAGVGNEQFF. DNA of the CDR3: TGTGCCAGCAGCGTAACGGCGGGAGTCGGCAATGAGCAGTTCTTC. The chain uses TRBV9 and TRBJ2-1, with 7 nucleotides matching TRBD2. The trim removed 1 base at V and 6 bases at J, leaving 7 bases unmatched. The CDR3 covers 15 residues. Germline V gene sequence: CDR1 SGDLS, CDR2 YYNGEE.

The chain uses TRBV5-1 and TRBJ2-7; no definite D call. Germline CDR1 is SGHRS and CDR2 is YFSETQ. V was shortened by 5 bases and J by 3 bases, with 12 bases between the two germline ends. This CDR3 is built from 13 residues. The CDR3 coding sequence is TGCGCCAGCAGACTCGACGGAAACTACGAGCAGTACTTC. This translates into CASRLDGNYEQYF. Combining the CDR3 with reference TRBV5-1 and TRBJ2-7 gives the whole variable domain KAGVTQTPRYLIKTRGQQVTLSCSPISGHRSVSWYQQTPGQGLQFLFEYFSETQRNKGNFPGRFSGRQFSNSRSEMNVSTLELGDSALYLCASRLDGNYEQYFGPGTRLTVT.

This clonotype has just a few counts. V gene TRBV12-3 or TRBV12-4 combines with J gene TRBJ2-3; TRBD2 matches 10 bases. The V segment lost 2 bases and the J segment 2 bases; nucleotides outside the gene matches: 7. The CDR3 covers 17 residues. The CDR3 loop is CASSLMGSGRATDTQYF. The CDR3 nucleotides read TGTGCCAGCAGTTTAATGGGGAGCGGGAGGGCCACAGATACGCAGTATTTT.

V is TRBV25-1 and J is TRBJ1-2; D is unclear. The V gene lost 0 bases and the J gene lost 8 bases, with 13 bases spanning the gap. The CDR3 has 14 residues. Germline assignment: CDR1 MGHDK and CDR2 SYGVNS. The CDR3, as DNA: TGTGCCAGCAGTGAATATCGGGCCTCCGGAGGCTACACCTTC. Residues: CASSEYRASGGYTF.

This clonotype was recorded a few times. The chain combines TRBV20-1 with TRBJ1-1, with a tentative D call TRBD1 (6 bases). The ends were cut back, 0 bases at V and 4 bases at J, with 18 bases in the middle. CDR1 DFQATT and CDR2 SNEGSKA come from the germline V gene (reference sequence). The CDR3 spans 16 residues. CDR3 nucleotide sequence: TGCAGTGCTAGAGATGGTCCAGGGGCCCGGGGCACTGAAGCTTTCTTT. Translating gives CSARDGPGARGTEAFF.

This clonotype occurred many times. The V and J genes are TRBV29-1 and TRBJ1-1; D gene ambiguous. The CDR3 has 13 residues. The V gene's germline CDR1 is SQVTM and CDR2 ANQGSEA. V lost 6 bases and J 3 bases, leaving 14 bases between the germline ends. The CDR3 region has the DNA TGCAGCGTGCTCCGGGTTCTGGACACTGAAGCTTTCTTT. Protein: CSVLRVLDTEAFF.

This clonotype was seen many times. The chain has TRBV6-5 and TRBJ2-7, with D perhaps being TRBD1 or TRBD2 (5 bases each). Germline CDR1 MNHEY, CDR2 SVGAGI. V lost 8 bases and J lost 5, with 13 bases in between. CDR3 size: 12 residues. The CDR3 here is CASRQGPDEQYF. Here the CDR3 DNA reads TGTGCCAGCCGCCAGGGACCTGACGAGCAGTACTTC.

This clonotype was detected only once. This sequence joins TRBV19 and TRBJ2-2; 15 nucleotides agree with TRBD2. Germline lookup yields CDR1 LNHDA and CDR2 SQIVND (reference sequence). The CDR3 is made up of 19 amino acids. The junction had 5 bases not matched to a gene; V was cut back by 1 base and J by 2 bases. Here the CDR3 reads CASSIVGLAGGQNTGELFF. The CDR3 DNA reads TGTGCCAGTAGTATAGTCGGACTAGCGGGAGGGCAAAACACCGGGGAGCTGTTTTTT.

This clonotype was seen many times. The chain has TRBV5-1 and TRBJ1-1; 7 nucleotides match TRBD1. Germline loops: CDR1 SGHRS, CDR2 YFSETQ. Unmatched junction bases numbered 8, after V lost 0 bases and J lost 6 bases. CDR3 length: 15 amino acids. CDR3 sequence: CASSLEGARVSEAFF. In DNA, the CDR3 is TGCGCCAGCAGCTTGGAGGGGGCGAGGGTCTCTGAAGCTTTCTTT.